These 7 T cell receptor beta chains were sequenced from one sample in a study of early T cells in non-severe SARS-CoV-2 infection. MiXCR was run by TCRdb on the 5' RACE reads, yielding one entry per CDR3 protein. The sample shows tens of thousands of distinct CDR3 sequences, about 5% of them seen only once. The sequencing used whole blood, collected at baseline. The receptors here all came from an adult who was a healthcare worker with PCR-confirmed SARS-CoV-2 infection or an uninfected control (not recorded which).

This clonotype was picked up many times. The V and J genes are TRBV7-3 and TRBJ2-1, with a tentative D call TRBD2 (6 bases). V lost 2 bases, J lost 9 bases, and 8 bases lay in between. The CDR3 extends over 12 amino acids. Per germline, CDR1 SGHTA and CDR2 FQGTGA. The CDR3 DNA sequence: TGTGCCAGCAGCTTACAGGGAGGTGAGCAGTTCTTC. This codes for CASSLQGGEQFF.

This clonotype appeared many times. The V gene is TRBV5-1, the J gene TRBJ2-5; 13 nucleotides align to TRBD2. J gave up 5 bases and V 4 bases, and 8 bases lay outside the gene matches. The CDR3 is 16 amino acids. Germline CDR1 SGHRS, CDR2 YFSETQ. CDR3 nucleotide sequence: TGCGCCAGCAGCCCCGGGACTAGCGGGATCGGGGAGACCCAGTACTTC. This encodes CASSPGTSGIGETQYF.

This clonotype was detected many times. This chain connects TRBV7-9 to TRBJ1-5; maybe TRBD1 (5 bases). V dropped 5 bases and J dropped 4 bases, with 9 bases sitting between them. From germline, CDR1 is SEHNR and CDR2 FQNEAQ (reference sequence). The CDR3 spans 13 residues. CDR3 sequence reads: CASSRGLNQPQHF. In DNA form, the CDR3 reads TGTGCCAGCAGCCGGGGCCTGAATCAGCCCCAGCATTTT.

This clonotype was counted at least ten times. The chain couples TRBV4-3 to TRBJ2-2, with D possibly being TRBD1 or TRBD2 (6 bases each). The germline V gene has CDR1 LGHNA and CDR2 YSLEER. Trimming shortened V by 0 bases and J by 6 bases, and 17 bases separated the two germline ends. The CDR3 totals 17 residues. The CDR3 sequence: CASSQDVGGLRAGELFF. Here the CDR3 DNA reads TGCGCCAGCAGCCAAGATGTCGGGGGCCTGCGAGCCGGGGAGCTGTTTTTT.

This clonotype has at least ten counts. The chain combines TRBV10-3 with TRBJ2-6; D not resolved. Germline V CDR1 and CDR2: ENHRY, SYGVKD. CDR3 size: 15 residues. V gave up 0 bases and J gave up 0 bases, with 3 bases separating them. CDR3 residues: CAISESLSGANVLTF. The CDR3, as DNA: TGTGCCATCAGTGAGTCCCTCTCTGGGGCCAACGTCCTGACTTTC.

This sequence joins TRBV4-1 and TRBJ1-1, with 8 bases aligning to TRBD1. CDR1 and CDR2 from the germline V gene are MGHRA and YSYEKL. This CDR3 comprises 15 residues. V trimming: 0 bases; J trimming: 5 bases; junction bases outside the gene matches: 5. CDR3 residues: CASSQDDRGATEAFF. The CDR3 nucleotides read TGCGCCAGCAGCCAAGACGACAGGGGCGCAACTGAAGCTTTCTTT.

In its sample, this clonotype was seen many times. This chain uses TRBV15 with TRBJ1-5, with 8 bases matching TRBD1. The CDR3 has 16 amino acids. The germline V gene has CDR1 LNHNV and CDR2 YYDKDF (reference sequence). Trimming took 5 bases from V and 6 from J; bases not matched to a gene: 12. The CDR3 DNA reads TGTGCCACCAGCGTTCAAACTCAGGGGGCATCTCAGCCCCAGCATTTT. This sequence encodes CATSVQTQGASQPQHF.